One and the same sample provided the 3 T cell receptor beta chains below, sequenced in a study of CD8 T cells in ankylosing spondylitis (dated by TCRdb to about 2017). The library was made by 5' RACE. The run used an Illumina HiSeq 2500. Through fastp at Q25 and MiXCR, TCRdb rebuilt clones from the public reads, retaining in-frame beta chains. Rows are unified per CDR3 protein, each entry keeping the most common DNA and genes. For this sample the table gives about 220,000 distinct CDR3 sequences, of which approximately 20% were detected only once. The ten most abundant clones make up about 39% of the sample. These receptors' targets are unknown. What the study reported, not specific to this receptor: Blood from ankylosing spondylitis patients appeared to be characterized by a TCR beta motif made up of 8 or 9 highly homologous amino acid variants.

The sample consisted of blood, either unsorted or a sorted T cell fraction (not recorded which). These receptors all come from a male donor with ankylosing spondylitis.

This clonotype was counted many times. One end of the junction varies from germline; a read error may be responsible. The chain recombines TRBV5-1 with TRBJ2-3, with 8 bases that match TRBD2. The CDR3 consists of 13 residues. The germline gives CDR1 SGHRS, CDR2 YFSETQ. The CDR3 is CASSLAGTDTQYF. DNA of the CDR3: TGTGCCAGCAGTTTAGCGGGGACAGATACGCAGTATTTT. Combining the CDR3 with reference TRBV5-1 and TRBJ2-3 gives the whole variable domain KAGVTQTPRYLIKTRGQQVTLSCSPISGHRSVSWYQQTPGQGLQFLFEYFSETQRNKGNFPGRFSGRQFSNSRSEMNVSTLELGDSALYLCASSLAGTDTQYFGPGTRLTVL.

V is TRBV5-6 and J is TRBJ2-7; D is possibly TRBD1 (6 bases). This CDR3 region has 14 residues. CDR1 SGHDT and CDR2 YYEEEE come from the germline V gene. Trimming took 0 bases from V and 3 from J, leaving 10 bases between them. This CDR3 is CASSLAGHLYEQYF. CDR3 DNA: TGTGCCAGCAGCTTGGCGGGACACCTCTACGAGCAGTACTTC.

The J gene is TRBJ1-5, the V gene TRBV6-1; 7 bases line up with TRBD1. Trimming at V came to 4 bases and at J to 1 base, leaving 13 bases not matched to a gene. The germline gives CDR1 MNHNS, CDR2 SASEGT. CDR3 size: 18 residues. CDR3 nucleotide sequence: TGTGCCAGCAGTGGTCGGGACAGACTCCAACTCAGCAATCAGCCCCAGCATTTT. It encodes CASSGRDRLQLSNQPQHF.